The entry below gives a single TCR beta chain sequence along with its context. Antigen unknown. The data derive from a study of cytomegalovirus exposure and HLA in healthy donors. Study-wide points: The study found most TCR sequences rare, yet found some public TCRs in many donors. By a later analysis, the bulk of CMV-associated TCR beta chains appeared HLA-restricted. Presence/absence comparisons presumed near-even sequencing depth among donors.

CDR1 KGHSH and CDR2 LQKENI come from the germline V gene. V shed 3 bases and J 0 bases; nucleotides not matched to a gene: 8. The CDR3 sequence is 17 residues long. Both 60 Vbeta primers and 13 Jbeta primers went into the PCR. The table came from immunoSEQ multiplex PCR; TCRdb's copy has only in-frame clones and leaves some out. The sample has 250,000 to 350,000 clones; about 90% are singletons. The rearrangement uses TRBV18 and TRBJ2-3; 8 positions agree with TRBD2. The receptor's source is a woman between 18 and 29 years old in good health and CMV-seronegative. The sample comprised PBMCs. This CDR3 is CASSPLLAGFSTDTQYF. DNA for the CDR3: TGTGCCAGCTCACCCCTCCTAGCGGGCTTTAGCACAGATACGCAGTATTTT.